The clone carrying this T cell receptor beta chain was recorded many times. Its antigen remains unidentified. Each 10 ml fresh peripheral blood draw supplied the PBMCs. This specimen belongs to a study of T cells in Graves' hyperthyroidism and ophthalmopathy. The CDR3 runs 15 residues. The germline gives CDR1 MRHNA, CDR2 SNTAGT. Trimming pared 8 bases from V and 5 bases from J, leaving 22 bases between. Findings and caveats of the study: Separating ophthalmopathy from stable hyperthyroidism was achieved by a 13 V-J model.

From RNA transcripts, TCR beta CDR3 regions were amplified. The HTBI primer set was used in a first-round RT-PCR of the TCR CDR3. TCRdb used MiXCR to reprocess the multiplex PCR reads, holding one entry per CDR3 protein. The table lists some 500,000 distinct CDR3 sequences, approximately 25% of them singletons. The sequencing sample was made of blood. The V gene is TRBV6-4, the J gene TRBJ2-7, with a tentative D call TRBD1 (6 bases). The clonotype was recovered from a woman in her twenties or thirties with Graves' ophthalmopathy. CDR3 sequence (DNA): TGTGCCAGCGAGTCCCCCTGGACAGAAGGAAACGAGCAGTACTTC. Protein: CASESPWTEGNEQYF.